The 22 T cell receptor beta chains below come from one sample, sequenced in a study of cytomegalovirus exposure and HLA in healthy donors. The PCR made use of 60 Vbeta and 13 Jbeta primers. Only in-frame clones appear in the TCRdb table, and some are missing; sequencing was by immunoSEQ multiplex PCR. The data show about 120,000 clones, 65% to 80% seen once. Sequencing was carried out using PBMCs. The receptors were gathered from a human donor in good health.

CDR3 DNA sequence: TGTGCCAGCAGTTTAAGTTGGGGACAGCTCAATGAAAAACTGTTTTTT. Its protein product is CASSLSWGQLNEKLFF. This sequence joins TRBV28 and TRBJ1-4, with 7 nucleotides matching TRBD1. With V trimmed by 2 bases and J by 5 bases, 8 bases remained unmatched. The CDR3 is made up of 16 amino acids. Germline V gene lookup returns CDR1 MDHEN and CDR2 SYDVKM.

The CDR3 loop is CATSGVLVGYNEQFF. CDR3 DNA: TGTGCCACCAGCGGGGTACTAGTAGGCTACAATGAGCAGTTCTTC. This chain connects TRBV15 to TRBJ2-1, with D perhaps TRBD2 (5 bases). This CDR3 spans 15 amino acids. Germline assignment: CDR1 LNHNV and CDR2 YYDKDF (reference sequence). Trimming removed 5 bases from V and 3 bases from J, with 14 bases in between.

The chain employs TRBV5-1 and TRBJ1-2; D uncertain. The germline CDR1 and CDR2 sequences are SGHRS and YFSETQ. CDR3 size: 14 residues. V was trimmed by 5 bases and J by 3 bases, leaving 14 bases between them. CDR3 residues: CASRPAGRDYGYTF. The CDR3, as DNA: TGCGCCAGCAGGCCAGCCGGGAGAGACTATGGCTACACCTTC. Supplemented by reference TRBV5-1 and TRBJ1-2, the full variable domain reads KAGVTQTPRYLIKTRGQQVTLSCSPISGHRSVSWYQQTPGQGLQFLFEYFSETQRNKGNFPGRFSGRQFSNSRSEMNVSTLELGDSALYLCASRPAGRDYGYTFGSGTRLTVV.

V usage is TRBV5-8 and J usage is TRBJ2-5, with a weak D call TRBD2 (7 bases). The last part of the DNA fits TRBJ2-7 better; the J call may be wrong. The CDR3 totals 16 residues. The germline CDR1 and CDR2 sequences are SGHTS and YDEGEE. CDR3 protein: CASSLWGGHQTYEQYF. In DNA form, the CDR3 reads TGTGCCAGCAGCCTCTGGGGGGGACATCAAACCTACGAGCAGTACTTC.

Only one count was recorded for this clone. The V call is TRBV6-1, the J call TRBJ1-5; D is possibly TRBD1 (6 bases). V was cut by 7 bases and J by 6 bases, with 19 bases left in between. In germline, CDR1 is MNHNS, CDR2 SASEGT. This CDR3 comprises 15 residues. In DNA form, the CDR3 reads TGTGCCAGCAAATCGTTAGTCGGGGGGCCTCAGCCCCAGCATTTT. It codes for CASKSLVGGPQPQHF.

The chain uses TRBV29-1 and TRBJ1-1; D remains unclear. CDR1 is SQVTM, CDR2 ANQGSEA, per germline. The germline V and J ends were trimmed by 0 bases and 1 base, with 6 bases remaining between them. There are 13 residues in the CDR3. The DNA of the CDR3 is TGCAGCGTTGAAGAGACACCGAACACTGAAGCTTTCTTT. Translated, it gives CSVEETPNTEAFF. Based on the CDR3 plus reference TRBV29-1 and TRBJ1-1, the full variable domain is SAVISQKPSRDICQRGTSLTIQCQVDSQVTMMFWYRQQPGQSLTLIATANQGSEATYESGFVIDKFPISRPNLTFSTLTVSNMSPEDSSIYLCSVEETPNTEAFFGQGTRLTVV.

The genes are TRBV7-7 and TRBJ2-2; weak D call: TRBD2 (5 bases). The ends were cut back, 1 base at V and 3 bases at J, with 9 bases in the middle. CDR1 and CDR2 from the germline V gene are SSHAT and FNYEAQ (reference sequence). The CDR3 is 15 amino acids. The CDR3 nucleotides are TGTGCCAGCAGCTTAGGCGAGGGATACACCGGGGAGCTGTTTTTT. It encodes CASSLGEGYTGELFF.

As for this clone: The CDR3 carries no conserved terminal phenylalanine or tryptophan, so it likely arises from a read error. The limits of the CDR3 on the DNA are not certain, so only TCRdb's listed CDR3 is given. The V and J genes are TRBV28 and TRBJ1-6. The germline gives CDR1 MDHEN, CDR2 SYDVKM. 9 amino acids form the CDR3, both terminal residues included. CDR3 protein: CASSWVEGG.

J is TRBJ1-1 and V is TRBV27; D remains unclear. Germline V gene sequence: CDR1 MNHEY, CDR2 SMNVEV (reference sequence). The CDR3 is 15 residues long. Deletions cut 3 bases from V and 1 base from J, with 12 bases between. The CDR3 is CASSFGTTGNTEAFF. Written as DNA, the CDR3 is TGTGCCAGCAGTTTTGGAACGACGGGGAACACTGAAGCTTTCTTT.

This chain connects TRBV7-2 to TRBJ1-2; D is unresolved. V lost 3 bases and J lost 0, with 11 bases in between. The germline V gene has CDR1 SGHTA and CDR2 FQGNSA. The CDR3 covers 15 residues. The CDR3 DNA reads as TGTGCCAGCAGCTTCCCGGAGGGCGCTAACTATGGCTACACCTTC. This gives the protein CASSFPEGANYGYTF.

This clone was picked up one time. The rearrangement joins TRBV27 to TRBJ2-7; 7 bases fit TRBD1. Germline CDR1 and CDR2: MNHEY and SMNVEV (reference sequence). The CDR3 runs 16 residues. Trimming at V came to 0 bases and at J to 6 bases, leaving 11 bases not matched to a gene. The CDR3 DNA sequence: TGTGCCAGCAGTTTATCGGGAACCGGGACAGCCTCCGAGCAGTACTTC. It codes for CASSLSGTGTASEQYF.

The chain combines TRBV18 with TRBJ2-1; 7 positions match TRBD2. Trimming took 3 bases from V and 9 from J; bases not matched to a gene: 14. This CDR3 has 16 residues. In germline, CDR1 is KGHSH, CDR2 LQKENI. Here the CDR3 reads CASSPSSQRGIREQFF. CDR3 DNA sequence: TGTGCCAGCTCACCGTCCTCTCAGCGGGGTATCCGTGAGCAGTTCTTC.

The rearrangement links TRBV29-1 to TRBJ1-1; D is unclear. The CDR3 extends over 11 amino acids. The V end was cut by 5 bases, the J end by 1 base, with 5 bases between. The germline CDR1 and CDR2 sequences are SQVTM and ANQGSEA. In DNA, the CDR3 is TGCAGCGTTAGCGGGAACACTGAAGCTTTCTTT. Translated, it gives CSVSGNTEAFF.

The chain carries TRBV5-6 and TRBJ1-2; possibly TRBD1 for D (6 bases). In germline, CDR1 is SGHDT, CDR2 YYEEEE. Trimming stripped 0 bases from V and 0 bases from J, with 18 bases between. The CDR3 consists of 18 residues. The CDR3 bases are TGTGCCAGCAGCTTGGATAGGGGACATCCTATTGCTAACTATGGCTACACCTTC. Translating gives CASSLDRGHPIANYGYTF.

The chain recombines TRBV9 with TRBJ1-3; 8 positions match TRBD1. From germline, CDR1 is SGDLS and CDR2 YYNGEE. The CDR3 is 16 amino acids. Trimming took 4 bases from V and 3 from J; bases not matched to a gene: 9. CDR3 loop: CASSSPRGRGGNTIYF. CDR3 coding DNA: TGTGCCAGCAGCTCCCCCAGGGGGCGCGGTGGAAACACCATATATTTT.

The chain couples TRBV29-1 to TRBJ1-4; no clear D. Germline V gives CDR1 SQVTM, CDR2 ANQGSEA. V was shortened by 7 bases and J by 8 bases, with 17 bases between the two germline ends. This CDR3 contains 13 residues. CDR3 DNA sequence: TGCAGCGCCGGAGGACCCCCGGCGGAAAAACTGTTTTTT. Translated: CSAGGPPAEKLFF.

This chain's CDR3 is CASSRQGDPGGYGYTF. Here the CDR3 DNA reads TGTGCCAGTAGTAGGCAGGGAGATCCGGGGGGCTATGGCTACACCTTC. This chain uses TRBV19 with TRBJ1-2; TRBD1 might be the D (5 bases). Germline V gene sequence: CDR1 LNHDA, CDR2 SQIVND (reference sequence). V was pared by 4 bases and J by 4 bases, with 19 bases between. The CDR3 length is 16 residues.

The chain links TRBV6-5 to TRBJ2-1, with 8 bases aligning to TRBD1. The CDR3 runs 13 residues. V trimming: 4 bases; J trimming: 9 bases; junction bases outside the gene matches: 5. The germline gives CDR1 MNHEY, CDR2 SVGAGI. CDR3 DNA sequence: TGTGCCAGCAGTTGGGACAGGCGGAGTGAGCAGTTCTTC. Translation: CASSWDRRSEQFF.

The chain employs TRBV10-1 and TRBJ2-2; 9 bases map to TRBD1. The CDR3 spans 15 residues. CDR1 and CDR2 from the germline V gene are WNHNN and SYGVQD (reference sequence). J gave up 6 bases and V 4 bases, and 6 bases lay outside the gene matches. The CDR3 reads CASSGGTGFSGELFF. CDR3 DNA sequence: TGCGCCAGCAGTGGAGGGACAGGGTTTTCCGGGGAGCTGTTTTTT.

V is TRBV9 and J is TRBJ2-7; TRBD1 matches at 7 bases. The CDR3 is made up of 12 amino acids. V was clipped by 4 bases and J by 5 bases; unmatched bases: 3. The germline V gene encodes CDR1 SGDLS and CDR2 YYNGEE. The CDR3: CASSPQGDEQYF. In DNA, the CDR3 is TGTGCCAGCAGCCCCCAGGGGGACGAGCAGTACTTC.

Here the CDR3 DNA reads TGTGCCAGCAGCTTTGGGGGGTCGACCGAGACCCAGTACTTC. Its translation is CASSFGGSTETQYF. The chain couples TRBV11-2 to TRBJ2-5; TRBD2 might be the D (6 bases). The ends were cut back, 3 bases at V and 5 bases at J, with 13 bases in the middle. Germline values: CDR1 SGHAT, CDR2 FQNNGV. The CDR3 spans 14 residues.

The J gene is TRBJ2-7, the V gene TRBV27, with TRBD2 identical over 7 bases. The CDR3 consists of 13 residues. J lost 2 bases, V lost 4 bases, and 2 bases had no gene match. The V gene's germline CDR1 is MNHEY and CDR2 SMNVEV (reference sequence). The CDR3 bases are TGTGCCAGCAGTTACGGGACTACCTACGAGCAGTACTTC. This gives the protein CASSYGTTYEQYF.